This T cell receptor (beta chain) originates from a study of blood T cell repertoires in COVID-19 (dated by TCRdb to about 2020). At the level of the whole study: The collaborator samples originated in the United States, Italy and Spain and spanned the acute and convalescent phases of COVID-19. A de-identified subject ID, COVID-19 status, age in years and sex were almost always included in the sample metadata. The repertoires were released in a freely available public database intended as a resource for research on the immune response to SARS-CoV-2. Where available, HLA class I and class II types were taken from metadata supplied by the sample provider and were not determined by assay-based typing. Samples came from the ongoing ImmuneRACE study (first 160 participants) plus 1,254 subjects from 6 global collaborators. The prospective study material was composed of cDNA or gDNA derived from T cells, B-cell-depleted T cells, or PBMCs. The dataset comprised deeply sampled blood TCRbeta repertoires from subjects exposed to, actively infected with, or recovered from COVID-19. Study-wide findings and limitations: Clinical and demographic metadata were provided uncurated, with the amount varying by source and participant.

Of note for this clone: What antigen it recognizes has not been identified. No much larger clone exists at a distance of one base, and base qualities are not known.

A second Seattle source provided samples from volunteer blood donors who had recovered from COVID-19. Each collaborating institution followed its own protocols to collect whole blood in K2EDTA tubes. For TCRbeta analysis, collaborators shipped samples as frozen whole blood, isolated PBMCs, or DNA extracted from either of those sample types. TCRbeta CDR3 regions were amplified from genomic DNA by means of the immunoSEQ Assay, a bias-controlled multiplex PCR. The authors processed their data as follows. The number of nucleated cells in each sample was estimated from the amplification of reference gene primers within the assay. Sequence reads were collapsed and filtered to measure the absolute abundance of every unique TCRbeta CDR3 rearrangement. For each sample, productive Simpson clonality was calculated as the square root of Simpson's diversity index over productive rearrangements. TCRdb carries this immuneACCESS record with in-frame sequences only. Its versions omit some clonotypes, under half of them owing to an unresolved V gene in the studies checked, with the rest unexplained. The D gene and trimming were derived from the DNA, and the V and J assignments and clone size from that table. For this sample the table gives roughly 150,000 clones, of which around 80% were detected only once. The ten largest clones represent approximately 18% of the sample.

CDR1 and CDR2 are drawn from the germline V gene (reference sequence): LGHDT, YNNKEL. Ends trimmed: V by 4 bases, J by 7 bases; bases unmatched to a gene: 7. The cysteine opens and the phenylalanine closes a CDR3 of 13 amino acids. This entry keeps only the CDR3 DNA: 39 bases, framed from base 1. The sequencing input was peripheral blood. This chain joins TRBV3-1 (or the pseudogene TRBV3-2) to TRBJ2-7, and 7 bases in between align with TRBD1. The receptor comes from a woman aged 65 to 85 who had recovered from COVID-19. The CDR3 amino acid sequence is: CASSRDSRGEQYF. The nucleotide sequence reads as follows: TGTGCCAGCAGCCGGGACAGTAGGGGGGAGCAGTACTTC.